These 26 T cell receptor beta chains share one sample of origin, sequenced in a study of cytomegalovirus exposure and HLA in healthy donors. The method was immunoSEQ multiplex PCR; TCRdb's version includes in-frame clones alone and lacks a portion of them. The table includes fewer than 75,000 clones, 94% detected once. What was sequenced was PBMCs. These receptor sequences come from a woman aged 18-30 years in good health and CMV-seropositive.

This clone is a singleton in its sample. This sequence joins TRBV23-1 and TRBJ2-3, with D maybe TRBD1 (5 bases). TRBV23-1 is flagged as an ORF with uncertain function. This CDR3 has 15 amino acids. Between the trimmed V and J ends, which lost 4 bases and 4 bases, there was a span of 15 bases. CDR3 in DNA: TGCGCCAGCAGTCCCCACGGTGGGGCCCCAGATACGCAGTATTTT. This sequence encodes CASSPHGGAPDTQYF.

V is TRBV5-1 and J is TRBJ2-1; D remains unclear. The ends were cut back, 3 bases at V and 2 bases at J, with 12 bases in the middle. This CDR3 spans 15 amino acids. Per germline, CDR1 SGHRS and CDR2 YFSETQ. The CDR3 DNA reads TGCGCCAGCAGCTCGAGCGACCCCACCTACAATGAGCAGTTCTTC. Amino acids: CASSSSDPTYNEQFF.

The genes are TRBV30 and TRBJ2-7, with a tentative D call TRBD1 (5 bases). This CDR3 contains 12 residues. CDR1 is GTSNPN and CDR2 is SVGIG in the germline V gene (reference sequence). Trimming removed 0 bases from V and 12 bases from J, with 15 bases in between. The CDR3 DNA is TGTGCCTGGAGTGTAATGGGGCAGGGCCCGTACTTC. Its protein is CAWSVMGQGPYF.

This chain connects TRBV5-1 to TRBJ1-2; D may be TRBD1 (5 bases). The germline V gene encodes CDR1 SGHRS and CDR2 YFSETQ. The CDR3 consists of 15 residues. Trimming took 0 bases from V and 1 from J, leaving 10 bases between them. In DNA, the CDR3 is TGCGCCAGCAGCTTGGTCAGGGCCGATAACTATGGCTACACCTTC. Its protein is CASSLVRADNYGYTF.

The CDR3: CASSAGASGGNNSPGLYYEQFF. CDR3 nucleotide sequence: TGTGCCAGCAGTGCCGGGGCTAGCGGGGGGAATAATTCGCCCGGACTTTACTATGAGCAGTTCTTC. The chain employs TRBV2 and TRBJ2-1; TRBD2 aligns across 11 bases. The germline gives CDR1 SNHLY, CDR2 FYNNEI. The V and J ends lost 4 bases and 8 bases, in that order; junction bases with no gene match: 28. The CDR3 runs 22 residues.

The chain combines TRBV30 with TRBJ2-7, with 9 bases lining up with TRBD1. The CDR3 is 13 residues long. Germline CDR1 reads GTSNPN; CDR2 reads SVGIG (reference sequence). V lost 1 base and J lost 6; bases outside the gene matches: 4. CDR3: CAWSGQGDGEQYF. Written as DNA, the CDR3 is TGTGCCTGGAGTGGACAGGGGGACGGCGAGCAGTACTTC.

The CDR3 reads CASSGGREGNEQFF. The CDR3 coding sequence is TGTGCCAGCAGCGGCGGGAGGGAGGGCAATGAGCAGTTCTTC. The chain uses TRBV7-3 and TRBJ2-1, with 9 positions matching TRBD2. J was trimmed by 6 bases and V by 5 bases; bases with no gene match: 5. This CDR3 has 14 residues. Looked up from germline, CDR1 is SGHTA and CDR2 is FQGTGA.

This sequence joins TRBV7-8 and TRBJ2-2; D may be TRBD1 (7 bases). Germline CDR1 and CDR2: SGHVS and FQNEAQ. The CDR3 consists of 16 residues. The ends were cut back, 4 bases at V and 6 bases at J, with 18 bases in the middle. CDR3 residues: CASSSHRPGGPGELFF. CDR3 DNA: TGTGCCAGCAGCTCCCATCGGCCAGGGGGGCCCGGGGAGCTGTTTTTT.

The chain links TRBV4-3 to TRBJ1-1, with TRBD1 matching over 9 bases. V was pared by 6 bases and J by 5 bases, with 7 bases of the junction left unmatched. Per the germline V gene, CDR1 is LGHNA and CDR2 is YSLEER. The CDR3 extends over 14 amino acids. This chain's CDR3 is CASRLTGGGTEAFF. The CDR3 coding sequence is TGCGCCAGCAGGTTGACAGGGGGAGGAACTGAAGCTTTCTTT.

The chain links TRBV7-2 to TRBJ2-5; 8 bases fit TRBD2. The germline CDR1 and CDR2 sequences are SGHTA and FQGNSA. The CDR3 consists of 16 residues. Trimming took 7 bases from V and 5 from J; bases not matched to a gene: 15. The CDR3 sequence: CASNFRGLGRGETQYF. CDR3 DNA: TGTGCCAGCAACTTCCGCGGACTCGGGAGGGGGGAGACCCAGTACTTC.

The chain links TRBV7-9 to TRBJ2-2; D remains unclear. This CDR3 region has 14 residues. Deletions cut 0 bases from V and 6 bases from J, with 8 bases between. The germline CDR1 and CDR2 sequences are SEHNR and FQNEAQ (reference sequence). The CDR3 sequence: CASSLASGSGELFF. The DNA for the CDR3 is TGTGCCAGCAGCTTAGCTTCCGGGTCCGGGGAGCTGTTTTTT.

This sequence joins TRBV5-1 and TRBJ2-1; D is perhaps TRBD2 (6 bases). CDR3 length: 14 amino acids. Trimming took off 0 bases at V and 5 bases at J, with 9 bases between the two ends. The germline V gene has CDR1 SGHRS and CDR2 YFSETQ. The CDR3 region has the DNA TGCGCCAGCAGCTTGGGGGGGGAAGACAATGAGCAGTTCTTC. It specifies CASSLGGEDNEQFF.

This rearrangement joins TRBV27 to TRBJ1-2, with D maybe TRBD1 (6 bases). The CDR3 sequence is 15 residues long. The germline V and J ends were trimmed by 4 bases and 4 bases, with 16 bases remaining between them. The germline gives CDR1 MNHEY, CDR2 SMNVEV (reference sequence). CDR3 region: CASSSRSRGAYGYTF. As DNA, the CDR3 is TGTGCCAGCAGTTCTCGATCCCGGGGGGCCTATGGCTACACCTTC.

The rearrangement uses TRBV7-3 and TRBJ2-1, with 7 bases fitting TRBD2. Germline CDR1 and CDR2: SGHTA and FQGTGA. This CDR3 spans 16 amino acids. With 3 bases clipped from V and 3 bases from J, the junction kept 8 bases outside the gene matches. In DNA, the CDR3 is TGTGCCAGCAGCTTCAGGCTAGCGGATATCTACAATGAGCAGTTCTTC. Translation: CASSFRLADIYNEQFF.

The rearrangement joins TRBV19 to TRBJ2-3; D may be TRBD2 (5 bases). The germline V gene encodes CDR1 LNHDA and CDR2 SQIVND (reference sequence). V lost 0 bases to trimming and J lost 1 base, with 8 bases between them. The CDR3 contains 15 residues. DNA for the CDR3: TGTGCCAGTAGTATAGATAGCGCCGGCACAGATACGCAGTATTTT. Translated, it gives CASSIDSAGTDTQYF.

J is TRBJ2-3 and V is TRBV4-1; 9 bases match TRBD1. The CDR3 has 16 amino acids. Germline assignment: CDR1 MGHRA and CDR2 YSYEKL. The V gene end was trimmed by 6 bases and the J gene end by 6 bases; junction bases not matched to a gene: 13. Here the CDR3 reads CASRKTGTGRSDTQYF. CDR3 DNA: TGCGCCAGCAGGAAAACCGGGACAGGGAGGTCCGATACGCAGTATTTT.

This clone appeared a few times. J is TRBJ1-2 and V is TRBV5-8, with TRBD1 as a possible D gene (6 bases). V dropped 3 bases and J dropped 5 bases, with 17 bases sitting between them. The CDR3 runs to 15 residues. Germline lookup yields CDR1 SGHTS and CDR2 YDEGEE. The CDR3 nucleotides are TGTGCCAGCAGCTCTCGTGGGCAGGGGACGTATGGCTACACCTTC. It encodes CASSSRGQGTYGYTF.

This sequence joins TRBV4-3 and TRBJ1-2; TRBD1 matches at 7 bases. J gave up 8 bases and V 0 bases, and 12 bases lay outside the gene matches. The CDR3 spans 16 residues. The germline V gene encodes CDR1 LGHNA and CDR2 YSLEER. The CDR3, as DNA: TGCGCCAGCAGCCAAGATGCCCCAGGGGGACGTGGCGGCTACACCTTC. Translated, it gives CASSQDAPGGRGGYTF.

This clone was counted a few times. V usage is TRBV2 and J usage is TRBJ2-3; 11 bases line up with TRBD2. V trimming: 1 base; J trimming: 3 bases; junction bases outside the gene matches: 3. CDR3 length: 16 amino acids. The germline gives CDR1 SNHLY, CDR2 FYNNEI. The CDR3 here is CASSEGGTSGTDTQYF. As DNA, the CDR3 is TGTGCCAGCAGTGAAGGAGGGACTAGCGGAACAGATACGCAGTATTTT.

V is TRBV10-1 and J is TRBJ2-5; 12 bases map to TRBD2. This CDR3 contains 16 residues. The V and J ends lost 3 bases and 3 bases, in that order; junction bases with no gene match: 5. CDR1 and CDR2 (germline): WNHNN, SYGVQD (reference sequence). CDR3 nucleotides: TGCGCCAGCAGTGAATTCGGACTAGCGGGAAAAGAGACCCAGTACTTC. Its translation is CASSEFGLAGKETQYF.

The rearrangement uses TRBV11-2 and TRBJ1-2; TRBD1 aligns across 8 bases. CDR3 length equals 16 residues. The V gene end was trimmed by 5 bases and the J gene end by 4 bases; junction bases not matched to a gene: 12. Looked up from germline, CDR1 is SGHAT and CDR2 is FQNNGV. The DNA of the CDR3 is TGTGCCAGCAGCCCCGCCCAGGGGGCTGTTGGCTATGGCTACACCTTC. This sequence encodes CASSPAQGAVGYGYTF.

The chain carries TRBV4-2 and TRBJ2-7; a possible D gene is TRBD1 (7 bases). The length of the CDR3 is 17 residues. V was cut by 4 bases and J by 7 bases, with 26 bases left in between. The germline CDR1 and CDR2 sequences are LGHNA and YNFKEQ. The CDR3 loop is CASSPDRDSLLLAEQYF. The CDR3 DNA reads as TGTGCCAGCAGCCCTGACCGGGACAGCCTCTTACTAGCTGAGCAGTACTTC.

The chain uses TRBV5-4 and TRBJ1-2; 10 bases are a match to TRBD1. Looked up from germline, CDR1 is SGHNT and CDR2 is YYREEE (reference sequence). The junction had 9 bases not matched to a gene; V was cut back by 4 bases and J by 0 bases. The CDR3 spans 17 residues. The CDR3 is CASSPDRGYPTNYGYTF. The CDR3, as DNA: TGTGCCAGCAGCCCGGACAGGGGGTACCCAACTAACTATGGCTACACCTTC. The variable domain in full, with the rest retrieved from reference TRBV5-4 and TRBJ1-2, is ETGVTQSPTHLIKTRGQQVTLRCSSQSGHNTVSWYQQALGQGPQFIFQYYREEENGRGNFPPRFSGLQFPNYSSELNVNALELDDSALYLCASSPDRGYPTNYGYTFGSGTRLTVV.

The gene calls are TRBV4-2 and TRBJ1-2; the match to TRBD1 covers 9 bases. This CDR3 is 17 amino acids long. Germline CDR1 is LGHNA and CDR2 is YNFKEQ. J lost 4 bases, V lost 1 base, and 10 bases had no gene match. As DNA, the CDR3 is TGTGCCAGCAGCCAAGGGCATCGGGACAGGGAAGCCTATGGCTACACCTTC. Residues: CASSQGHRDREAYGYTF.

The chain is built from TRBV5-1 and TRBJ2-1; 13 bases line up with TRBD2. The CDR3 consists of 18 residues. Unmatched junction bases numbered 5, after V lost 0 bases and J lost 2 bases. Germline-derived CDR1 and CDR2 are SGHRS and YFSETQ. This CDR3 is CASSLDYTSGRAYNEQFF. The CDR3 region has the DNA TGCGCCAGCAGCTTGGATTATACTAGCGGGAGGGCCTACAATGAGCAGTTCTTC.

The CDR3 DNA reads TGTGCCAGCAGTTTGCGAGAGAGAGAGACCCAGTACTTC. This translates into CASSLRERETQYF. V gene TRBV27 combines with J gene TRBJ2-5; D call uncertain. CDR1 is MNHEY and CDR2 is SMNVEV in the germline V gene (reference sequence). The CDR3 is 13 residues long. V was shortened by 3 bases and J by 4 bases, with 9 bases between the two germline ends.